This T cell receptor (beta chain) derives from a study of read filtering for tumor transcriptome and immune sequencing. The overall study: Patients were 17 male and approximately 15 female, mean age 65.9 years, range about 47 to 85. 8 patients were R-ISS I, more than 15 were R-ISS II, roughly 7 were R-ISS III. Transcriptome libraries were built from DNase-treated RNA. Regarding the study as a whole: In IR-seq, single-read clonotypes were 75% to 90% of clonotypes but approximately 3.5% of reads.

This clonotype was picked up many times. No antigen is known for it. From about 0.4 ug of RNA, a library with molecular barcoded alpha/delta and beta/gamma adaptors was made. TCRdb itself ran the reads through MiXCR, one entry per CDR3 protein. The table has about 86,000 distinct CDR3 sequences, over 9% seen once. The TCR sequence derives from a donor at least 40 years old with multiple myeloma. Sequenced material: a population of CD138-negative cells sorted from bone marrow.

Written as DNA, the CDR3 is TGTGCCAGCAGCAAAATAGGCTACAATGAGCAGTTCTTC. As protein: CASSKIGYNEQFF. J is TRBJ2-1 and V is TRBV21-1. TRBV21-1 is termed a pseudogene. This CDR3 has 13 amino acids.